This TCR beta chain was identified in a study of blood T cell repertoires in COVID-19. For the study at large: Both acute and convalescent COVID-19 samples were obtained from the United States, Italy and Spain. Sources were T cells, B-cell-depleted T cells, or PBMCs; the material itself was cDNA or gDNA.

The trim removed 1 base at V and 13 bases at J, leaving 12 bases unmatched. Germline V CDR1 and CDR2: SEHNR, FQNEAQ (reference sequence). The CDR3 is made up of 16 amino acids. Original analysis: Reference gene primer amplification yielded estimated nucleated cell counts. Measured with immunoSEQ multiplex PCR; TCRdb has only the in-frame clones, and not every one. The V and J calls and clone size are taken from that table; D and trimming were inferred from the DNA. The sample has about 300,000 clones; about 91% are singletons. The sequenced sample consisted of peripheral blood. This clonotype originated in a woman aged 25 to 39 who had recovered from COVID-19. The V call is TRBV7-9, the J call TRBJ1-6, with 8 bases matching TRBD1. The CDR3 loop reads CASSLGVGTGWFPLHF. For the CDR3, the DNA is TGTGCCAGCAGCTTAGGAGTTGGGACAGGTTGGTTTCCCCTCCACTTT.